This T cell receptor beta chain was captured in a study of OX40 agonist ivuxolimab in advanced cancers. Describing the broader study: Ivuxolimab was a fully human IgG2 agonistic monoclonal antibody targeting the costimulatory receptor OX40 (CD134). The paper reports the monotherapy dose-escalation portion (N ≈ 50 patients) of the phase I ivuxolimab trial. Intravenous ivuxolimab was administered to patients every 2 weeks at six dose levels: 0.01, 0.1, 0.3, 1.5, 3 and 10 mg/kg. Of the roughly 52 dose-escalation patients, hepatocellular carcinoma was present in some 19, melanoma in around 15, renal cell carcinoma in 9 and head and neck cancer in 9. The point of sequencing TCRbeta in the periphery was to test whether ivuxolimab changed TCR sequence diversity and drove clonal T-cell expansion. The dose-escalation cohort was roughly 83% male with a mean age of roughly 62 years, ranging from about 23 to 85. Partial responses occurred in three dose-escalation patients: two with cutaneous melanoma and one with hepatocellular carcinoma. Prior anti-PD-1, anti-PD-L1 or anti-CTLA-4 therapy was permitted, and less than 45% of dose-escalation patients had received checkpoint inhibitors. Beyond this particular receptor, the publication reports: Low levels of normalized T-cell clonal expansion were also shown by some nonresponding patients. In the 0.1-3.0 mg/kg groups, partial responders were among the patients with the lowest normalized peripheral clonal expansion, particularly in CD8+ T cells. The antigen specificity of the peripheral T cells that underwent clonal expansion was not determined. At doses of 0.1 to 3.0 mg/kg, clonal expansion of both CD4+ and CD8+ T cells in blood was seen between baseline and week 6. After ivuxolimab, CD8+ T cells had more expanded clones than CD4+ T cells on average.

CDR1 and CDR2 are read off the germline V gene (reference sequence) as LNHNV and YYDKDF. There are 13 amino acids in the CDR3, from cysteine to phenylalanine inclusive. Left in the record is the CDR3 DNA by itself, 39 bases read in frame from the first base. V was cut back by 0 bases and J by 6 bases, leaving a gap of 9 bases between them. With regard to this clone: This receptor's antigen is unknown. No much larger clone exists at a distance of one base, and base qualities are not known.

Patients with autoimmune disease history or receiving systemic immunosuppression were excluded from the trial. Peripheral blood for TCR sequencing was collected from all dose cohorts at baseline, on cycle 4 day 1, and on cycle 7 day 1. Samples were obtained from an open-label, multicenter, first-in-human phase I dose-escalation trial of ivuxolimab. Adults with locally advanced or metastatic melanoma, renal cell carcinoma, hepatocellular carcinoma or head and neck squamous cell carcinoma were enrolled in the trial. Before TCR sequencing, CD4+ T cells and CD8+ T cells were sorted from peripheral blood as separate populations. To sequence the TCRbeta CDR3 region, genomic DNA was isolated from the sorted cells. TCRbeta CDR3 regions were sequenced using the immunoSEQ Assay. TCRdb took this table from immuneACCESS and kept in-frame rearrangements with V and J called. Such tables lack part of the clones; where checked against another copy, unresolved V genes explain under half of the gap, and the rest is unexplained. The sample includes about 62,000 clones, with around 84% observed a single time. Approximately 3.6% of the sample rests with the top ten.

The receptor's source is an adult with an advanced solid tumor such as melanoma, head and neck, liver or kidney cancer. This material consisted of CD4+ or CD8+ T cells sorted from blood, taken in a trial of the OX40 agonist ivuxolimab. This chain is built from TRBV15 and TRBJ2-7, with an unclear D gene assignment. The CDR3 corresponds to CATSRDTVSEQYF. The DNA sequence is given as TGTGCCACCAGCAGAGATACAGTCTCCGAGCAGTACTTC.